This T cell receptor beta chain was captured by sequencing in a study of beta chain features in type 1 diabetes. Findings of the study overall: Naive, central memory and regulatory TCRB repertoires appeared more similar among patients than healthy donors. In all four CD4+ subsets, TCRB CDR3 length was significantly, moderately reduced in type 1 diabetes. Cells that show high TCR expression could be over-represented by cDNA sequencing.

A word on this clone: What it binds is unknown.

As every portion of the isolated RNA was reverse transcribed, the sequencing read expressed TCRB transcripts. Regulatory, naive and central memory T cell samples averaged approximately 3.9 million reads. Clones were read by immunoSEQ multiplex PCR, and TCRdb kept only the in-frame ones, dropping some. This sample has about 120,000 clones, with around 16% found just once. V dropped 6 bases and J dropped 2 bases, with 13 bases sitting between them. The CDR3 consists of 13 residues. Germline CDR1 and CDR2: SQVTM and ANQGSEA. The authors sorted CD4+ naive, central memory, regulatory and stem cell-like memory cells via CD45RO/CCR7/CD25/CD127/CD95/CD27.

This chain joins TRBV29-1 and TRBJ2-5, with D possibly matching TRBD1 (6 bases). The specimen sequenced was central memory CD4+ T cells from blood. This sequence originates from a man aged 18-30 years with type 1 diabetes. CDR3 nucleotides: TGCAGCGTGGGCAGGGACATACAAGAGACCCAGTACTTC. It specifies CSVGRDIQETQYF.